The 3 T cell receptor beta chains listed next were all sequenced from one sample in a study of cytomegalovirus exposure and HLA in healthy donors. Both 60 Vbeta primers and 13 Jbeta primers went into the PCR. The assay was immunoSEQ multiplex PCR, and TCRdb's table has in-frame clones only and misses some. The sample holds 98,000 or so clones, 10% seen once. The specimen was PBMCs. The receptors originated from a man aged 35-49 years in good health and CMV-seropositive.

This clone was counted a few times. This chain connects TRBV6-5 to TRBJ2-7; D possibly corresponds to TRBD2 (5 bases). Trimming removed 6 bases from V and 0 bases from J, with 6 bases in between. The CDR3 extends over 12 amino acids. In germline, CDR1 is MNHEY, CDR2 SVGAGI. CDR3 amino acids: CASRGLSYEQYF. The CDR3 DNA sequence: TGTGCCAGCAGAGGACTCTCCTACGAGCAGTACTTC.

This clone came up a few times. This chain uses TRBV5-1 with TRBJ2-7; a weak D match, TRBD2 (5 bases). V was shortened by 0 bases and J by 4 bases, with 17 bases between the two germline ends. The CDR3 consists of 16 residues. Germline loops: CDR1 SGHRS, CDR2 YFSETQ. CDR3 in DNA: TGCGCCAGCAGCTTGGTTGCCGGGAATCCTGTTTACGAGCAGTACTTC. Encoded protein: CASSLVAGNPVYEQYF.

This chain connects TRBV12-1 to TRBJ2-7; the listed D gene, TRBD2, was not tested against the DNA. TRBV12-1 is labeled a pseudogene. This CDR3 is built from 12 residues. The CDR3 nucleotides are TGTGCCAGCAGCCCCCGGGAGTACGAGCAGTACTTC. Translated, it gives CASSPREYEQYF.